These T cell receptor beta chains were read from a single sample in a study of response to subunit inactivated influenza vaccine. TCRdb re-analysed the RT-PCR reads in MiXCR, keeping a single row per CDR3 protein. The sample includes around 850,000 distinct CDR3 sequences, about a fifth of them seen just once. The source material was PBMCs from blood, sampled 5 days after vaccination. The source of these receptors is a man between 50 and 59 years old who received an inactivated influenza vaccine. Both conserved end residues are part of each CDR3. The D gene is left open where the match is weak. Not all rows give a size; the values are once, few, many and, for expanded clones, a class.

CDR3 DNA: TGTGCCAGCAGCGCAGACCAGGTTGCTTGGGAGCAGTACTTC
CDR3 protein: CASSADQVAWEQYF
V gene: TRBV5-6
J gene: TRBJ2-7
D gene: NA
clone size: few

CDR3 DNA: TGTGCCAGCAGTTTTGTACGGGCAGGAAATGAGCAGTTCTTC
CDR3 protein: CASSFVRAGNEQFF
V gene: TRBV28
J gene: TRBJ2-1
D gene: NA
clone size: NA

CDR3 DNA: TGCAGTGCTAGCCCTCGGACTAGCTCCTACGAGCAGTACTTC
CDR3 protein: CSASPRTSSYEQYF
V gene: TRBV20-1
J gene: TRBJ2-7
D gene: TRBD2
clone size: NA

CDR3 DNA: TGCAGCGTTGAAGCAGGGGGCTATAGCACAGATACGCAGTATTTT
CDR3 protein: CSVEAGGYSTDTQYF
V gene: TRBV29-1
J gene: TRBJ2-3
D gene: TRBD1
clone size: few

CDR3 DNA: TGTGCCAGCAGTTTCAAAGGGGTGGCAAACACTGAAGCTTTCTTT
CDR3 protein: CASSFKGVANTEAFF
V gene: TRBV12-3/TRBV12-4
J gene: TRBJ1-1
D gene: NA
clone size: NA

CDR3 DNA: TGCAGTGCTCACTCCCCGGGGGCGGGTGACGAGCAGTACTTC
CDR3 protein: CSAHSPGAGDEQYF
V gene: TRBV20-1
J gene: TRBJ2-7
D gene: NA
clone size: few

CDR3 DNA: TGTGCCAGCAGTGAAAGGCTTGACTTGGCAGATACGCAGTATTTT
CDR3 protein: CASSERLDLADTQYF
V gene: TRBV2
J gene: TRBJ2-3
D gene: NA
clone size: NA

CDR3 DNA: TGTGCCAGCAGTTTTCGGCCAGACCATCAGCCCCAGCATTTT
CDR3 protein: CASSFRPDHQPQHF
V gene: TRBV12-3/TRBV12-4
J gene: TRBJ1-5
D gene: NA
clone size: many

CDR3 DNA: TGTGCCAGCGAGACCATCCGATTAGCGGGACGTCTGACTGAGCAGTTCTTC
CDR3 protein: CASETIRLAGRLTEQFF
V gene: TRBV7-9
J gene: TRBJ2-1
D gene: TRBD2
clone size: few

CDR3 DNA: TGCGCCAGCAGCTTGTTTCCAGAGGGAGATACGCAGTATTTT
CDR3 protein: CASSLFPEGDTQYF
V gene: TRBV5-1
J gene: TRBJ2-3
D gene: NA
clone size: NA

CDR3 DNA: TGTGCCAGCAGTGAGGATCCAGGGTATAGCAATCAGCCCCAGCATTTT
CDR3 protein: CASSEDPGYSNQPQHF
V gene: TRBV6-1
J gene: TRBJ1-5
D gene: NA
clone size: NA

CDR3 DNA: TGTGCCAGCAGCTCGGTACCCGCCTACGAGCAGTACTTC
CDR3 protein: CASSSVPAYEQYF
V gene: TRBV7-2
J gene: TRBJ2-7
D gene: NA
clone size: NA

CDR3 DNA: TGTGCCAGCCCAAGGGCGCGCGCTAGCGGGAATACTAGCACAGATACGCAGTATTTT
CDR3 protein: CASPRARASGNTSTDTQYF
V gene: TRBV4-2
J gene: TRBJ2-3
D gene: TRBD2
clone size: few

CDR3 DNA: TGTGCCAGCAGTCATACTTCCCAAGAGACCCAGTACTTC
CDR3 protein: CASSHTSQETQYF
V gene: TRBV6-5
J gene: TRBJ2-5
D gene: NA
clone size: NA

CDR3 DNA: TGTGCCAGCACCCGTCTAGCGGGGGGTTACGAGCAGTACTTC
CDR3 protein: CASTRLAGGYEQYF
V gene: TRBV6-2/TRBV6-3
J gene: TRBJ2-7
D gene: TRBD2
clone size: few

CDR3 DNA: TGCGCCAGCAGCCCAACCGGGACAGGTTTAGAGACCCAGTACTTC
CDR3 protein: CASSPTGTGLETQYF
V gene: TRBV5-1
J gene: TRBJ2-5
D gene: TRBD1
clone size: NA

CDR3 DNA: TGTGCCAGCGATTCCAGGGGGCGGGAGACCCAGTACTTC
CDR3 protein: CASDSRGRETQYF
V gene: TRBV3-1
J gene: TRBJ2-5
D gene: TRBD1
clone size: NA

CDR3 DNA: TGTGCCAGCAGTTACGCGGAGGGTTCACCCCTCCACTTT
CDR3 protein: CASSYAEGSPLHF
V gene: TRBV6-5
J gene: TRBJ1-6
D gene: NA
clone size: few

CDR3 DNA: TGTGCCAGCAGTCCCGGGACCGCAAACCCTGCTAACTATGGCTACACCTTC
CDR3 protein: CASSPGTANPANYGYTF
V gene: TRBV28
J gene: TRBJ1-2
D gene: NA
clone size: few

CDR3 DNA: TGCGCCAGCAGCCAAGATACCTTCGGCTATGGCTACACCTTC
CDR3 protein: CASSQDTFGYGYTF
V gene: TRBV4-3
J gene: TRBJ1-2
D gene: NA
clone size: few

CDR3 DNA: TGCAGCGCCACAGGGGCAGGGACACGCACAGATACGCAGTATTTT
CDR3 protein: CSATGAGTRTDTQYF
V gene: TRBV29-1
J gene: TRBJ2-3
D gene: TRBD1
clone size: many

CDR3 DNA: TGTGCCAGCAGCTACCGGACAGCTCAAGAGACCCAGTACTTC
CDR3 protein: CASSYRTAQETQYF
V gene: TRBV7-2
J gene: TRBJ2-5
D gene: NA
clone size: few

CDR3 DNA: TGTGCCAGCTCACCACAGGGACTCCTCAATGAGCAGTTCTTC
CDR3 protein: CASSPQGLLNEQFF
V gene: TRBV18
J gene: TRBJ2-1
D gene: NA
clone size: few

CDR3 DNA: TGTGCCAGCAGCCAAGAGGAGGGGCCTAGCGGCCGCCAAGAGACCCAGTACTTC
CDR3 protein: CASSQEEGPSGRQETQYF
V gene: TRBV3-1
J gene: TRBJ2-5
D gene: TRBD2
clone size: NA

CDR3 DNA: TGTGCCAGCAGCCAACAGACTAGCGGGCCCACAGATACGCAGTATTTT
CDR3 protein: CASSQQTSGPTDTQYF
V gene: TRBV3-1
J gene: TRBJ2-3
D gene: TRBD2
clone size: once

CDR3 DNA: TGCGCCAGCAGCCAAGGTGGCATGGTGGGGGGCATTCAGTACTTC
CDR3 protein: CASSQGGMVGGIQYF
V gene: TRBV4-3
J gene: TRBJ2-4
D gene: NA
clone size: NA

CDR3 DNA: TGCGCCAGCAGCCATTCAGCGACAGTGGGCAGATCCTACAATGAGCAGTTCTTC
CDR3 protein: CASSHSATVGRSYNEQFF
V gene: TRBV4-3
J gene: TRBJ2-1
D gene: NA
clone size: NA

CDR3 DNA: TGCGCCAGCAGCTTAACCTTAAGGGCGAACACTGAAGCTTTCTTT
CDR3 protein: CASSLTLRANTEAFF
V gene: TRBV5-1
J gene: TRBJ1-1
D gene: NA
clone size: few

CDR3 DNA: TGTGCCAGCAGCTTAGGGACAGGGAGTGGAAAACTGTTTTTT
CDR3 protein: CASSLGTGSGKLFF
V gene: TRBV7-9
J gene: TRBJ1-4
D gene: TRBD1
clone size: NA

CDR3 DNA: TGTGCCAGCAGCCAAGCAGCGGGGGGGTCCTACGAGCAGTACTTC
CDR3 protein: CASSQAAGGSYEQYF
V gene: TRBV3-1
J gene: TRBJ2-7
D gene: TRBD2
clone size: NA

CDR3 DNA: TGTGCCATCTGGGACAGGGCGTCCGGAAACACCATATATTTT
CDR3 protein: CAIWDRASGNTIYF
V gene: TRBV10-3
J gene: TRBJ1-3
D gene: TRBD1
clone size: few

CDR3 DNA: TGTGCCAGCAGCCAAACGGGGACAGCGGCTGGGGCCAACGTCCTGACTTTC
CDR3 protein: CASSQTGTAAGANVLTF
V gene: TRBV7-2
J gene: TRBJ2-6
D gene: TRBD1
clone size: NA

CDR3 DNA: TGCGCCAGCAGGGGCACGAGTCCGAACACCGGGGAGCTGTTTTTT
CDR3 protein: CASRGTSPNTGELFF
V gene: TRBV4-3
J gene: TRBJ2-2
D gene: NA
clone size: many

CDR3 DNA: TGCAGTGTTCTTAAGGCTAGCGGGGGTCATGAGCAGTTCTTC
CDR3 protein: CSVLKASGGHEQFF
V gene: TRBV20-1
J gene: TRBJ2-1
D gene: TRBD2
clone size: few

CDR3 DNA: TGTGCCAGCAGCCCCTCGACAGGGAGCCAGCCCCAGCATTTT
CDR3 protein: CASSPSTGSQPQHF
V gene: TRBV4-2
J gene: TRBJ1-5
D gene: TRBD1
clone size: NA

CDR3 DNA: TGTGCCAGCAGCTTAGACCACACTGAAGCTTTCTTT
CDR3 protein: CASSLDHTEAFF
V gene: TRBV7-9
J gene: TRBJ1-1
D gene: NA
clone size: NA

CDR3 DNA: TGCAGTGCAGTCCCGGGAGGCCACACAGATACGCAGTATTTT
CDR3 protein: CSAVPGGHTDTQYF
V gene: TRBV20-1
J gene: TRBJ2-3
D gene: TRBD2
clone size: few

CDR3 DNA: TGTGCCAGCAGTCCGGACCGCCGCGGGGCCCAGTACTTC
CDR3 protein: CASSPDRRGAQYF
V gene: TRBV6-1
J gene: TRBJ2-5
D gene: NA
clone size: NA

CDR3 DNA: TGTGCCAGCAGCGCGCGCGTTAACTTTGAAGCTTTCTTT
CDR3 protein: CASSARVNFEAFF
V gene: TRBV5-6
J gene: TRBJ1-1
D gene: NA
clone size: few

CDR3 DNA: TGTGCCAGCACCCACAACGACAGATACCACGAGCAGTACTTC
CDR3 protein: CASTHNDRYHEQYF
V gene: TRBV6-2/TRBV6-3
J gene: TRBJ2-7
D gene: NA
clone size: few

CDR3 DNA: TGTGCCATCAGGACAGGAAGCGAGCAGTACTTC
CDR3 protein: CAIRTGSEQYF
V gene: TRBV10-3
J gene: TRBJ2-7
D gene: NA
clone size: many

CDR3 DNA: TGTGCCAGCAGTTACTCGTCTGCCCAAGAGTTCTTC
CDR3 protein: CASSYSSAQEFF
V gene: TRBV6-2/TRBV6-3
J gene: TRBJ2-1
D gene: NA
clone size: few

CDR3 DNA: TGTGCCAGCAGCTCGGGACAGGGGGACGAGACCCAGTACTTC
CDR3 protein: CASSSGQGDETQYF
V gene: TRBV11-3
J gene: TRBJ2-5
D gene: TRBD1
clone size: NA

CDR3 DNA: TGCAGTGCTACCCCCGGGGGGCGGGTTTCACCCCTCCACTTT
CDR3 protein: CSATPGGRVSPLHF
V gene: TRBV20-1
J gene: TRBJ1-6
D gene: NA
clone size: NA

CDR3 DNA: TGTGCCATCAGTGATCGGGGAGTTACTAGCACAGATACGCAGTATTTT
CDR3 protein: CAISDRGVTSTDTQYF
V gene: TRBV10-3
J gene: TRBJ2-3
D gene: NA
clone size: many

CDR3 DNA: TGTGCCAGCAGCGACGAGGGGGGGCGGGAGAAAAACATTCAGTACTTC
CDR3 protein: CASSDEGGREKNIQYF
V gene: TRBV5-4
J gene: TRBJ2-4
D gene: NA
clone size: few

CDR3 DNA: TGCAGTGCTAGAATTGGGCTGCGCAAGGGGGAGAGACAGCCCCAGCATTTT
CDR3 protein: CSARIGLRKGERQPQHF
V gene: TRBV20-1
J gene: TRBJ1-5
D gene: NA
clone size: few

CDR3 DNA: TGTGCCAGCAGTCAGGTAGTTCTTGAGCAGTTCTTC
CDR3 protein: CASSQVVLEQFF
V gene: TRBV12-3/TRBV12-4
J gene: TRBJ2-1
D gene: NA
clone size: NA

CDR3 DNA: TGCAGTGCTAGAGTTCAGGAAGGTAGCAATCAGCCCCAGCATTTT
CDR3 protein: CSARVQEGSNQPQHF
V gene: TRBV20-1
J gene: TRBJ1-5
D gene: NA
clone size: NA

CDR3 DNA: TGTGCCAGCAGCCCTAGCGGGAGGAGCTCCTACAATGAGCAGTTCTTC
CDR3 protein: CASSPSGRSSYNEQFF
V gene: TRBV9
J gene: TRBJ2-1
D gene: TRBD2
clone size: few

CDR3 DNA: TGTGCCGCCAGTGAGGGGGCGAACGGCGAGCAGTACTTC
CDR3 protein: CAASEGANGEQYF
V gene: TRBV6-6
J gene: TRBJ2-7
D gene: TRBD1
clone size: NA

CDR3 DNA: TGCAGCGTTGAATTCGGGGACGGGTACGAGCAGTACTTC
CDR3 protein: CSVEFGDGYEQYF
V gene: TRBV29-1
J gene: TRBJ2-7
D gene: NA
clone size: NA

CDR3 DNA: TGTGCCAGCAGTGCCGGACTAGCGGGGAACCACAATGAGCAGTTCTTC
CDR3 protein: CASSAGLAGNHNEQFF
V gene: TRBV12-3/TRBV12-4
J gene: TRBJ2-1
D gene: TRBD2
clone size: few

CDR3 DNA: TGCAGCGCCCGATCGGCGGGGTACTCCTACGAGCAGTACTTC
CDR3 protein: CSARSAGYSYEQYF
V gene: TRBV29-1
J gene: TRBJ2-7
D gene: NA
clone size: NA

CDR3 DNA: TGTGCCAGCAGTTACTTCTTCCGGGGGCGAGGTCAGCCCCAGCATTTT
CDR3 protein: CASSYFFRGRGQPQHF
V gene: TRBV6-2/TRBV6-3
J gene: TRBJ1-5
D gene: NA
clone size: few

CDR3 DNA: TGCAGTGCTAGAGGCAATGTCGACGAGCAGTTCTTC
CDR3 protein: CSARGNVDEQFF
V gene: TRBV20-1
J gene: TRBJ2-1
D gene: NA
clone size: NA

CDR3 DNA: TGCGCCAGCAGACCCACGGGACAGGGAAATTATGGCTACACCTTC
CDR3 protein: CASRPTGQGNYGYTF
V gene: TRBV5-1
J gene: TRBJ1-2
D gene: TRBD1
clone size: NA

CDR3 DNA: TGCGCCAGCAGCCAAGATAGGGGTGGACCCCTCCACTTT
CDR3 protein: CASSQDRGGPLHF
V gene: TRBV4-3
J gene: TRBJ1-6
D gene: NA
clone size: few

CDR3 DNA: TGCGCCAGCAGAGGGACAGGGGGCGAGCAGTACTTC
CDR3 protein: CASRGTGGEQYF
V gene: TRBV5-1
J gene: TRBJ2-7
D gene: TRBD1
clone size: NA

CDR3 DNA: TGTGCCAGCAGTCCTTTTGCGGGGGGCACCGGGGAGCTGTTTTTT
CDR3 protein: CASSPFAGGTGELFF
V gene: TRBV28
J gene: TRBJ2-2
D gene: TRBD2
clone size: NA